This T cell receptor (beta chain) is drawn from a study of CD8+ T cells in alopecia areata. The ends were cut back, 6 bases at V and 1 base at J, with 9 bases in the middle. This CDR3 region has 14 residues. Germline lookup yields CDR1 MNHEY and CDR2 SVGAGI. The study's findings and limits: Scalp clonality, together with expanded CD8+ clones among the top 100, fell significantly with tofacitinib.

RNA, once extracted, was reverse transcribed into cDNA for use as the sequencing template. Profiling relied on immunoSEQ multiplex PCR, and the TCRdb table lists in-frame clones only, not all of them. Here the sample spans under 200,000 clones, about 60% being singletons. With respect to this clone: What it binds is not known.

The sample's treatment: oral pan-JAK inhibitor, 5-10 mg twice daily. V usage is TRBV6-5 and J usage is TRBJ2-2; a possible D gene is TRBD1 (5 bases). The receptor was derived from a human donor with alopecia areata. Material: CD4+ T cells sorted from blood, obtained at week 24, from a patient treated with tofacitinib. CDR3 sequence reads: CASRAQVNTGELFF. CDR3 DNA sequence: TGTGCCAGCAGGGCACAGGTGAACACCGGGGAGCTGTTTTTT.